The 12 T cell receptor beta chains in this list originate from one sample, sequenced in a study of T cells after yellow fever vaccination. Each CDR3 protein is one row after TCRdb ran MiXCR on the 5' RACE reads. The data hold just over 300,000 distinct CDR3 sequences, with around 4% observed a single time. The material was PBMCs, obtained on the day of the yellow fever booster vaccination. All receptors derive from a man aged 18 to 29 who received the YFV17D yellow fever vaccine.

This clonotype occurred many times. The chain couples TRBV20-1 to TRBJ2-2; D gene unclear. The CDR3 has 12 residues. V shed 3 bases and J shed 3 bases, with 5 bases lying between them. Germline lookup yields CDR1 DFQATT and CDR2 SNEGSKA (reference sequence). The chain's CDR3 is CSASKDTGELFF. The DNA for the CDR3 is TGCAGTGCTAGTAAGGACACCGGGGAGCTGTTTTTT.

There are many counts of this clonotype. The V call is TRBV4-1, the J call TRBJ2-2; D call uncertain. The CDR3 has 13 residues. The ends were cut back, 4 bases at V and 8 bases at J, with 11 bases in the middle. The germline CDR1 and CDR2 sequences are MGHRA and YSYEKL. CDR3 in amino acids: CASSPHGVGELFF. In DNA, the CDR3 is TGCGCCAGCAGCCCCCACGGAGTTGGGGAGCTGTTTTTT.

The chain is built from TRBV7-9 and TRBJ2-5, with D tentatively TRBD1 (5 bases). This CDR3 region has 14 residues. CDR1 and CDR2 from the germline V gene are SEHNR and FQNEAQ (reference sequence). Trimming took off 8 bases at V and 6 bases at J, with 19 bases between the two ends. The CDR3 loop reads CASGLGAPSQTQYF. Here the CDR3 DNA reads TGTGCCAGCGGCCTAGGGGCCCCCTCCCAGACCCAGTACTTC.

In its sample, this clonotype was seen a few times. The chain employs TRBV12-3 or TRBV12-4 and TRBJ2-7; TRBD2 agrees at 7 bases. This CDR3 is built from 12 residues. Trimming at V came to 5 bases and at J to 6 bases, leaving 4 bases not matched to a gene. The CDR3: CASSPRGGEQYV. The CDR3 DNA reads as TGTGCCAGCAGTCCCCGCGGGGGCGAGCAGTACGTC.

At least ten counts were recorded for this clonotype. This chain connects TRBV12-3 or TRBV12-4 to TRBJ2-2, with no clear D. Trimming took 9 bases from V and 0 from J, leaving 11 bases between them. The CDR3 length is 14 residues. CDR3 sequence: CASERSTNTGELFF. The CDR3 coding sequence is TGTGCCAGTGAGAGGTCCACGAACACCGGGGAGCTGTTTTTT.

This clonotype occurred many times. The chain combines TRBV19 with TRBJ2-7, with 11 bases aligning to TRBD2. Germline V gene data show CDR1 as LNHDA and CDR2 as SQIVND (reference sequence). The CDR3 runs 15 residues. J gave up 2 bases and V 4 bases, and 4 bases lay outside the gene matches. The CDR3: CASSRTSGSTYEQYF. Here the CDR3 DNA reads TGTGCCAGTAGTAGGACTAGCGGGTCAACCTACGAGCAGTACTTC.

This clonotype was counted ten times or more. This chain connects TRBV29-1 to TRBJ2-5; D not certain. The ends were cut back, 7 bases at V and 5 bases at J, with 14 bases in the middle. The CDR3 consists of 12 residues. Germline V gene sequence: CDR1 SQVTM, CDR2 ANQGSEA. CDR3 residues: CSGNSHRETQYF. The CDR3 nucleotides are TGCAGCGGTAACAGCCATCGGGAGACCCAGTACTTC.

This clonotype was counted a few times. In DNA form, the CDR3 reads TGTGCCAGCAGCGTAGGGGTTAGCGGGGGGACTTACAATGAGCAGTTCTTC. This encodes CASSVGVSGGTYNEQFF. This sequence joins TRBV9 and TRBJ2-1, with 10 positions matching TRBD2. Germline V gives CDR1 SGDLS, CDR2 YYNGEE. CDR3 length: 17 amino acids. V lost 0 bases to trimming and J lost 4 bases; unmatched junction nucleotides: 7.

The table lists this clonotype with many counts. The rearrangement joins TRBV5-5 to TRBJ1-6; 10 bases map to TRBD1. The germline CDR1 and CDR2 sequences are SGHKS and YYEKEE (reference sequence). The CDR3 runs to 15 residues. Trimming removed 2 bases from V and 9 bases from J; junction bases left unmatched: 5. The CDR3 bases are TGTGCCAGCAGCTTAGGACAGGGGGAGATTTCACCCCTCCACTTT. Translating it yields CASSLGQGEISPLHF. The whole variable domain, remainder taken from reference TRBV5-5 and TRBJ1-6, is DAGVTQSPTHLIKTRGQQVTLRCSPISGHKSVSWYQQVLGQGPQFIFQYYEKEERGRGNFPDRFSARQFPNYSSELNVNALLLGDSALYLCASSLGQGEISPLHFGNGTRLTVT.

There are many counts of this clonotype. The chain combines TRBV20-1 with TRBJ2-1; D not certain. This CDR3 is built from 14 residues. Trimming shortened V by 3 bases and J by 8 bases, and 17 bases separated the two germline ends. Per the germline V gene, CDR1 is DFQATT and CDR2 is SNEGSKA (reference sequence). The CDR3 sequence: CSARPPSFFYEQFF. CDR3 nucleotide sequence: TGCAGTGCTAGGCCACCCTCTTTTTTCTATGAGCAGTTCTTC.

A few counts support this clonotype. The rearrangement links TRBV9 to TRBJ2-5; maybe TRBD2 (5 bases). CDR3 length: 14 residues. Trimming left V 1 base short and J 5 bases short, with 12 bases between. Germline CDR1 is SGDLS and CDR2 is YYNGEE. This CDR3 reads CASSVSRVEETQYF. The CDR3, as DNA: TGTGCCAGCAGCGTATCGCGGGTAGAGGAGACCCAGTACTTC.

This clonotype was found many times. This chain joins TRBV12-3 or TRBV12-4 and TRBJ2-6; a possible D gene is TRBD2 (6 bases). V was trimmed by 3 bases and J by 0 bases, leaving 12 bases between them. This CDR3 has 17 amino acids. The DNA for the CDR3 is TGTGCCAGCAGTTTGGGGGGTCGCCTCTCTGGGGCCAACGTCCTGACTTTC. Protein sequence: CASSLGGRLSGANVLTF.